A few counts support the clone carrying this T cell receptor beta chain. As yet, its antigen is unknown. CDR3 length: 15 amino acids. Trimming shortened V by 3 bases and J by 0 bases, and 8 bases separated the two germline ends. Germline V gene sequence: CDR1 MDHEN, CDR2 SYDVKM. These data come from a study of cytomegalovirus exposure and HLA in healthy donors. The PCR was carried out with 60 Vbeta primers and 13 Jbeta primers. Generated by immunoSEQ multiplex PCR, the TCRdb table keeps only in-frame clones and is missing some. Among 150,000 to 200,000 clones listed, approximately 85% were seen once. Findings and limits, study-wide: Most of the TCR beta V segments (in an earlier analysis) were productive either about 87% or about 30% of the time. Accurate prediction of most subjects' HLA-A and HLA-B alleles from TCR beta sequences was reported.

Sequenced: PBMCs. The gene calls are TRBV28 and TRBJ2-2; tentatively, D is TRBD1 (6 bases). The clonotype originates from a woman aged 45-65 years in good health and CMV-seropositive. The CDR3 sequence: CASSLDSPNTGELFF. In DNA, the CDR3 is TGTGCCAGCAGTTTGGACAGTCCGAACACCGGGGAGCTGTTTTTT.